This T cell receptor (beta chain) was recorded in a study of T cell changes during pregnancy in multiple sclerosis. V lost 2 bases and J lost 11; bases outside the gene matches: 9. Germline V gives CDR1 SGHVS, CDR2 FQNEAQ. The CDR3 totals 14 residues. Using immunoSEQ multiplex PCR, the repertoire was profiled, and TCRdb retains in-frame clones only, with some absent. The data show under 60,000 clones, 91% seen once. This clone was seen a single time. This sequence was found in a female donor with multiple sclerosis, enrolled in a pregnancy study. Sequencing used CD8+ T cells from peripheral blood mononuclear cells, obtained after pregnancy. The chain has TRBV7-8 and TRBJ2-1; 7 nucleotides align to TRBD2. This CDR3 reads CASSLSPGTNKQFF. The DNA of the CDR3 is TGTGCCAGCAGCTTAAGTCCCGGGACTAACAAGCAGTTCTTC.